Sequencing of this T cell receptor (beta chain) was carried out in a study of CD8 T cells in Susac syndrome. About this clonotype: Its antigen is unknown.

V lost 7 bases to trimming and J lost 0 bases; unmatched junction nucleotides: 10. Germline CDR1 SQVTM, CDR2 ANQGSEA. The length of the CDR3 is 15 residues. Study-level points and caveats: By the study's own acknowledgment, its TCR sequencing and HLA analysis included relatively few individuals.

A quantity of about 0.5 to 1 ug RNA underwent reverse transcription using random hexamers. TCRdb processed the immunoSEQ multiplex PCR reads anew with MiXCR; each CDR3 protein has one entry. The table has 150,000 to 160,000 distinct CDR3 sequences, nearly 97% seen once. The chain joins TRBV29-1 to TRBJ2-3; 7 bases fit TRBD1. Input material: CD8+ T cells from PBMCs. The receptor was derived from a human donor with multiple sclerosis. The CDR3 here is CSEQQGTCSTDTQYF. DNA for the CDR3: TGCAGCGAACAACAGGGGACCTGCAGCACAGATACGCAGTATTTT.